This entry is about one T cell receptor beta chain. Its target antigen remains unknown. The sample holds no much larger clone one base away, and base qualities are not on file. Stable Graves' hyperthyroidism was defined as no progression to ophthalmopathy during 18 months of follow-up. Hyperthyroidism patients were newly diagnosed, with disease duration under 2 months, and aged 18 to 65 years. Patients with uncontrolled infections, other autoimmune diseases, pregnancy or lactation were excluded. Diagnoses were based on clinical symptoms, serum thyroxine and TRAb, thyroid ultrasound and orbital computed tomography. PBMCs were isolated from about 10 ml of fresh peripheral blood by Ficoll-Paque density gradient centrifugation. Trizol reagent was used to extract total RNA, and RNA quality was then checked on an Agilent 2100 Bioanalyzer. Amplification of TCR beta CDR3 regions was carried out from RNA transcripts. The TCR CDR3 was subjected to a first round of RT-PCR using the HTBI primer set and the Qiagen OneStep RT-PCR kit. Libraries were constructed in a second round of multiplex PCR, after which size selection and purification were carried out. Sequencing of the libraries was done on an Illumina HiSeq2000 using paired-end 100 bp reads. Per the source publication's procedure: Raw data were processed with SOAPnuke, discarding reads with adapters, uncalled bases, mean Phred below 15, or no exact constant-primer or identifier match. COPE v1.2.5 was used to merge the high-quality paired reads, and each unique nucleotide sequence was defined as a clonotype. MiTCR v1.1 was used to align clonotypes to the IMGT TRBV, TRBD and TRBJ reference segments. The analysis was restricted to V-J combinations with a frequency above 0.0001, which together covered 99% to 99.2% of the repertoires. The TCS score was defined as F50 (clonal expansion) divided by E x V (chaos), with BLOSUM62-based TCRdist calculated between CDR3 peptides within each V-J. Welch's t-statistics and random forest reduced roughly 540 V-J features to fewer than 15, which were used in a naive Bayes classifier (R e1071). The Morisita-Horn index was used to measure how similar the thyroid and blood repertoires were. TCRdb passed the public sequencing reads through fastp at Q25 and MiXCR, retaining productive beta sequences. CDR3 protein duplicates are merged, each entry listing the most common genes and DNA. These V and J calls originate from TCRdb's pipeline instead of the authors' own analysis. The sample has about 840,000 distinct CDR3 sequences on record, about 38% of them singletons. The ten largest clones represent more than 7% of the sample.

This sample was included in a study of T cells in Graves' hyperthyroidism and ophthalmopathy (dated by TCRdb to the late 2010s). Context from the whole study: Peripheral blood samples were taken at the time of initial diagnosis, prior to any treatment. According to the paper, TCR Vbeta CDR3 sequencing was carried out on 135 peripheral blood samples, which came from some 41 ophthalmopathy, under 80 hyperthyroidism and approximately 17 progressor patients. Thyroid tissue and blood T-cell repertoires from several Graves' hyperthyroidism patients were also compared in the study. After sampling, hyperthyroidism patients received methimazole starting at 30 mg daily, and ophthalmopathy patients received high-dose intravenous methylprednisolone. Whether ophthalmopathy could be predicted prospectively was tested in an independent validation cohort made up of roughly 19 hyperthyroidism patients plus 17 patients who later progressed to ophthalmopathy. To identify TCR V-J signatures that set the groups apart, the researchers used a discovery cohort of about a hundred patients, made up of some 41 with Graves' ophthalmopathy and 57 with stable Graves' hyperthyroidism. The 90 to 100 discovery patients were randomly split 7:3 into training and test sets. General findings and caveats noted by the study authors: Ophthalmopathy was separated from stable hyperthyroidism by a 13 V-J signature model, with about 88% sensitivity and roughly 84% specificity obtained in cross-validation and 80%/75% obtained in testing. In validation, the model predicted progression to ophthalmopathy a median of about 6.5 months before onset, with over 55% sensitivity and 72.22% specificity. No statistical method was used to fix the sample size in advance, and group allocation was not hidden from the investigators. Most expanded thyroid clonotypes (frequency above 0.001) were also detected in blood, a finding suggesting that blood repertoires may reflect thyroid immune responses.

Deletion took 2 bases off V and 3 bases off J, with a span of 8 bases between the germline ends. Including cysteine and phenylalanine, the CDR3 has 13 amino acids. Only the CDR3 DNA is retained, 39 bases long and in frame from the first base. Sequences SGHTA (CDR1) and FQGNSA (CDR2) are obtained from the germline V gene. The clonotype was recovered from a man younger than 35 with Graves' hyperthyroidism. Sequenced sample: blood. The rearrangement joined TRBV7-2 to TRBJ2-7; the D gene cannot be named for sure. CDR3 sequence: CASSLPTNYEQYF. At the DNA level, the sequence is TGTGCCAGCAGCTTACCGACGAACTACGAGCAGTACTTC.